Presented here are 22 T cell receptor beta chains from one specimen sequenced in a study of read filtering for tumor transcriptome and immune sequencing. Molecular barcoded adaptors covering alpha/delta and beta/gamma chains were used on about 0.4 ug RNA. One entry per CDR3 protein, called by TCRdb with MiXCR from the reads. Here the sample spans more than 12,000 distinct CDR3 sequences, 20% being singletons. Sequenced input: a population of CD138-negative cells sorted from bone marrow. These receptors were collected from a donor over 35 with multiple myeloma.

This chain links TRBV10-1 with TRBJ2-3; D remains unclear. Per germline, CDR1 WNHNN and CDR2 SYGVQD (reference sequence). With 6 bases removed from V and 0 bases from J, the gap between germline ends came to 16 bases. The CDR3 is made up of 16 amino acids. In nucleotides, the CDR3 is TGCGCCAGCAGCGGGCCGAGCGAAACTAGCACAGATACGCAGTATTTT. This codes for CASSGPSETSTDTQYF.

This clonotype was recorded at least ten times. V is TRBV27 and J is TRBJ1-4; no definite D call. The germline V gene has CDR1 MNHEY and CDR2 SMNVEV (reference sequence). The CDR3 is 15 residues long. Deletions cut 4 bases from V and 8 bases from J, with 17 bases between. As DNA, the CDR3 is TGTGCCAGCAGTTCGATAGCCGGACGAGTGGAAAAACTGTTTTTT. Protein product: CASSSIAGRVEKLFF.

Concerning this clonotype: One base away lies a much larger clone, so this may be a sequencing read error. The DNA for the CDR3 is TGTGCCAGCAGCCCCGCCTTGGCCGGGGAGCTGTCTTTT. Amino acid sequence: CASSPALAGELSF. The chain recombines TRBV11-2 with TRBJ2-2, with D tentatively TRBD2 (5 bases). The CDR3 sequence is 13 residues long. Germline CDR1 and CDR2: SGHAT and FQNNGV.

This clonotype has just a few counts. This chain links TRBV7-2 with TRBJ2-7; D unresolved. CDR1 is SGHTA and CDR2 is FQGNSA in the germline V gene. The CDR3 runs 14 residues. The V and J ends lost 2 bases and 0 bases respectively, with 8 bases between them. The CDR3, as DNA: TGTGCCAGCAGCTTACACCGGTCCTCCTACGAGCAGTACTTC. Protein product: CASSLHRSSYEQYF.

This clonotype was counted at least ten times. An end of the junction differs from the germline gene, which may be a read error. V usage is TRBV6-4 and J usage is TRBJ2-3; 7 positions match TRBD2. This CDR3 has 12 amino acids. Germline CDR1 reads MRHNA; CDR2 reads SNTAGT. CDR3 DNA: TGTGCCGGCAGGGAGGGTCCAGATACGCAGTATTTT. It specifies CAGREGPDTQYF.

This clonotype was detected a few times. This rearrangement joins TRBV27 to TRBJ2-5, with D tentatively TRBD1 or TRBD2 (6 bases each). This CDR3 region has 15 residues. Trimming removed 6 bases at V and 5 bases at J, with 19 bases between. Germline assignment: CDR1 MNHEY and CDR2 SMNVEV (reference sequence). DNA of the CDR3: TGTGCCAGCAGGGAGGGGACAACCCGTCGGGAGACCCAGTACTTC. Protein product: CASREGTTRRETQYF.

Remarks on this clonotype: A read error may be the cause here, since a much bigger clone is one base away. The rearrangement links TRBV6-1 to TRBJ2-1; D is uncertain. With 5 bases removed from V and 1 base from J, the gap between germline ends came to 12 bases. Per the germline V gene, CDR1 is MNHNS and CDR2 is SASEGT. The CDR3 runs 15 residues. CDR3 nucleotides: TGTGCCAGCAGTTTGCCGGGTGGTTCCTACAATGAGCAGTTCTTC. Encoded protein: CASSLPGGSYNEQFF.

As for this clonotype: A much more abundant neighbour one base away suggests this may be a read error. The V call is TRBV4-1, the J call TRBJ1-1; D gene ambiguous. CDR3 length: 15 amino acids. The germline gives CDR1 MGHRA, CDR2 YSYEKL. The ends were cut back, 3 bases at V and 6 bases at J, with 17 bases in the middle. Written as DNA, the CDR3 is TGCGCCAGCAGCCAGCGAGAAACCTTAGGCGCTGAAGCTTTCTTT. Translating it yields CASSQRETLGAEAFF.

This clonotype was picked up many times. V gene TRBV9 combines with J gene TRBJ2-7; the D call may be TRBD1 or TRBD2 (5 bases each). The CDR3 contains 14 residues. The germline V gene encodes CDR1 SGDLS and CDR2 YYNGEE. V was pared by 3 bases and J by 5 bases, with 15 bases between. The CDR3 here is CASSGQEGPDEQYF. In nucleotides, the CDR3 is TGTGCCAGCAGCGGGCAAGAGGGACCCGACGAGCAGTACTTC. The full variable domain, in which reference TRBV9 and TRBJ2-7 provide the parts outside the CDR3, is DSGVTQTPKHLITATGQRVTLRCSPRSGDLSVYWYQQSLDQGLQFLIQYYNGEERAKGNILERFSAQQFPDLHSELNLSSLELGDSALYFCASSGQEGPDEQYFGPGTRLTVT.

This clonotype was seen a few times. CDR3 loop: CASSQGIDTQYF. The CDR3, as DNA: TGCGCCAGCAGCCAAGGCATCGATACGCAGTATTTT. The chain carries TRBV4-1 and TRBJ2-3; D gene uncertain. CDR1 MGHRA and CDR2 YSYEKL come from the germline V gene. Trimming removed 1 base at V and 6 bases at J, with 5 bases between. This CDR3 contains 12 residues.

Ten or more counts support this clonotype. CDR3 amino acids: CASSYLEAYGYTF. The CDR3 bases are TGTGCCAGCAGTTACTTGGAGGCCTATGGCTACACCTTC. The chain carries TRBV6-7 and TRBJ1-2, with D unresolved. TRBV6-7 is an open reading frame, and its role is uncertain. The CDR3 has 13 amino acids. V was shortened by 1 base and J by 4 bases, with 7 bases between the two germline ends.

This clonotype occurred many times. In nucleotides, the CDR3 is TGTGCCAGCAGACAGGGAAGGGACGAGCAGTACTTC. Residues: CASRQGRDEQYF. V gene TRBV7-9 combines with J gene TRBJ2-7; tentatively, D is TRBD1 (6 bases). CDR1 is SEHNR and CDR2 is FQNEAQ in the germline V gene (reference sequence). The germline V and J ends were trimmed by 6 bases and 5 bases, with 11 bases remaining between them. CDR3 size: 12 residues.

This clonotype was counted a single time. It may be a read error: a sequence one base away is much more abundant. The DNA for the CDR3 is TGTGCCAGTAGTTGGGTCATAGCGGTAAGTGAGCAGTTCTTC. The encoded protein is CASSWVIAVSEQFF. The rearrangement links TRBV19 to TRBJ2-1, with D possibly TRBD2 on 6 matching bases. V was pared by 5 bases and J by 9 bases, with 17 bases between. The CDR3 has 14 residues. CDR1 LNHDA and CDR2 SQIVND come from the germline V gene (reference sequence).

This clonotype was counted ten times or more. This chain uses TRBV18 with TRBJ2-7; 9 bases agree with TRBD1. V shed 6 bases, J shed 5 bases, and the junction held 8 bases outside the gene matches. Germline V gene data show CDR1 as KGHSH and CDR2 as LQKENI. This CDR3 is built from 14 residues. The CDR3 is CASSPGTGLHEQYF. The CDR3, as DNA: TGTGCCAGCTCCCCCGGGACAGGGCTCCACGAGCAGTACTTC. The full variable domain, in which reference TRBV18 and TRBJ2-7 provide the parts outside the CDR3, is NAGVMQNPRHLVRRRGQEARLRCSPMKGHSHVYWYRQLPEEGLKFMVYLQKENIIDESGMPKERFSAEFPKEGPSILRIQQVVRGDSAAYFCASSPGTGLHEQYFGPGTRLTVT.

In this sample, this clonotype turned up a few times. A much larger clone is a single base away; this may be a read error. The CDR3 DNA follows: TGCGCCAGCAGCCCCAGCGGGACTAAGGACAATGAGCAGTTCTTC. As protein: CASSPSGTKDNEQFF. V and J are TRBV5-1 and TRBJ2-1; 7 bases match TRBD2. The CDR3 covers 15 residues. Trimming removed 4 bases from V and 5 bases from J; junction bases left unmatched: 9. Germline lookup yields CDR1 SGHRS and CDR2 YFSETQ.

There are many counts of this clonotype. This sequence joins TRBV12-3 or TRBV12-4 and TRBJ1-6; unclear D gene. V lost 7 bases and J lost 8, with 12 bases in between. The CDR3 is 13 residues long. The CDR3 is CASKVRTYSPLHF. The CDR3 DNA follows: TGTGCCAGCAAAGTTCGGACCTATTCACCCCTCCACTTT.

Ten or more counts support this clonotype. The chain carries TRBV12-3 or TRBV12-4 and TRBJ2-1; tentative D call: TRBD1 (6 bases). The CDR3 spans 19 residues. Trimming stripped 5 bases from V and 4 bases from J, with 27 bases between. The DNA of the CDR3 is TGTGCCAGCAGTCCAGTAGCGCCAACAGGGTTATTTCCTTACAATGAGCAGTTCTTC. It yields the protein CASSPVAPTGLFPYNEQFF.

This clonotype was picked up many times. The CDR3 sequence: CSAEFGAGSYNEQFF. Here the CDR3 DNA reads TGCAGTGCAGAGTTCGGGGCGGGATCCTACAATGAGCAGTTCTTC. This chain links TRBV20-1 with TRBJ2-1, with D perhaps matching TRBD2 (6 bases). V was trimmed by 6 bases and J by 1 base, leaving 16 bases between them. Germline V gives CDR1 DFQATT, CDR2 SNEGSKA (reference sequence). This CDR3 has 15 residues.

This clonotype has ten or more counts. DNA for the CDR3: TGCAGTGCCGAGCGGGACACAGATACGCAGTATTTT. Its protein product is CSAERDTDTQYF. The chain joins TRBV20-1 to TRBJ2-3; 7 nucleotides agree with TRBD2. With 6 bases clipped from V and 2 bases from J, the junction kept 2 bases outside the gene matches. CDR1 is DFQATT, CDR2 SNEGSKA, per germline (reference sequence). The CDR3 extends over 12 amino acids.

Of note for this clonotype: Just one base apart from a much larger clone, this may be a read error. The gene calls are TRBV2 and TRBJ2-1, with D perhaps matching TRBD1 (6 bases). V was clipped by 8 bases and J by 9 bases, with 11 bases between them. Germline V CDR1 and CDR2: SNHLY, FYNNEI. The CDR3 sequence is 11 residues long. DNA of the CDR3: TGTGCCAGCTACCAGGGGAGTGAGCAGTTCTTC. Residues: CASYQGSEQFF.

With respect to this clonotype: A junction boundary mismatches the germline segment, possibly from a read error. This chain connects TRBV4-1 to TRBJ2-7; D uncertain. Germline CDR1 and CDR2: MGHRA and YSYEKL. This CDR3 has 13 amino acids. The CDR3 DNA sequence: TGCGCCAACAGCCAATTGGCGAGTTACGAGCAGTACTTC. This sequence encodes CANSQLASYEQYF.

Note on this clonotype: A much larger clone lies one base from this, so it may be a read error. The V call is TRBV6-6, the J call TRBJ1-1; D is possibly TRBD1 (5 bases). The CDR3 runs to 12 residues. CDR1 and CDR2 (germline): MNHNY, SVGAGI (reference sequence). For the CDR3, the DNA is TGTGCCAGCAGGCAGGGTGACACTGAAGCTTCCTTT. Translating gives CASRQGDTEASF.